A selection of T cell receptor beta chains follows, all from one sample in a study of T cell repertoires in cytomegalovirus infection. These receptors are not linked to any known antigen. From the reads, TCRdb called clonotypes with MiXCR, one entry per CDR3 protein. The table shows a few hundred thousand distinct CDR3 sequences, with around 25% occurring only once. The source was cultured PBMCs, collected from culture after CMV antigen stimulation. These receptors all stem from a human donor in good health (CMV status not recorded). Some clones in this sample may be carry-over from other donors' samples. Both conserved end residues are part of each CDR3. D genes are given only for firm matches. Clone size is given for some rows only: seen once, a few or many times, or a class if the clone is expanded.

CDR3: CASSLAGQGPNYGYTF
DNA: TGTGCCAGCAGCTTAGCCGGACAGGGACCTAACTATGGCTACACCTTC
size: many
J: TRBJ1-2
D: TRBD1
V: TRBV7-2

CDR3: CSVESGRSVYGYTF
DNA: TGCAGCGTTGAATCGGGCCGCAGCGTTTATGGCTACACCTTC
size: -
J: TRBJ1-2
D: -
V: TRBV29-1

CDR3: CSARVMTYNEQFF
DNA: TGCAGTGCTAGAGTTATGACCTACAATGAGCAGTTCTTC
size: -
J: TRBJ2-1
D: -
V: TRBV20-1

CDR3: CASSLEMGSMNTEAFF
DNA: TGTGCCAGCAGCTTAGAGATGGGCAGCATGAACACTGAAGCTTTCTTT
size: many
J: TRBJ1-1
D: -
V: TRBV11-3

CDR3: CASGAGTNTGELFF
DNA: TGTGCCAGCGGGGCAGGGACGAACACCGGGGAGCTGTTTTTT
size: few
J: TRBJ2-2
D: -
V: TRBV9

CDR3: CASSLGYPTDTQYF
DNA: TGCGCCAGCAGCTTGGGGTACCCGACAGATACGCAGTATTTT
size: -
J: TRBJ2-3
D: -
V: TRBV5-1

CDR3: CASSLRGQGMGGYTF
DNA: TGTGCCAGCAGTTTAAGGGGACAGGGGATGGGCGGCTACACCTTC
size: -
J: TRBJ1-2
D: TRBD1
V: TRBV28

CDR3: CASSLEVGQQETQYF
DNA: TGTGCCAGCAGCTTAGAAGTAGGACAGCAAGAGACCCAGTACTTC
size: many
J: TRBJ2-5
D: -
V: TRBV7-2

CDR3: CASSYGADEDEQFF
DNA: TGTGCCAGCAGTTACGGAGCGGACGAGGATGAGCAGTTCTTC
size: -
J: TRBJ2-1
D: -
V: TRBV6-2/TRBV6-3

CDR3: CASSLGQPLNYYNEQFF
DNA: TGTGCCAGCAGCTTGGGACAGCCCCTCAACTATTACAATGAGCAGTTCTTC
size: -
J: TRBJ2-1
D: TRBD1
V: TRBV7-2

CDR3: CASSSTGTVNTEAFF
DNA: TGTGCCAGCAGTTCCACCGGGACAGTGAACACTGAAGCTTTCTTT
size: -
J: TRBJ1-1
D: TRBD1
V: TRBV12-3/TRBV12-4

CDR3: CASSSGTEFYNEQFF
DNA: TGTGCCAGCAGCTCCGGGACAGAGTTCTACAATGAGCAGTTCTTC
size: few
J: TRBJ2-1
D: TRBD1
V: TRBV7-2

CDR3: CASTNPGTVNTEAFF
DNA: TGTGCCAGCACCAATCCCGGGACAGTAAACACTGAAGCTTTCTTT
size: few
J: TRBJ1-1
D: TRBD1
V: TRBV2

CDR3: CASSYSIGRVGAYEQYF
DNA: TGTGCCAGCAGTTACTCGATTGGGAGGGTGGGGGCCTACGAGCAGTACTTC
size: -
J: TRBJ2-7
D: TRBD2
V: TRBV6-8

CDR3: CASSRGDRGGNQPQHF
DNA: TGTGCCAGCAGCCGGGGTGACCGGGGAGGCAATCAGCCCCAGCATTTT
size: few
J: TRBJ1-5
D: -
V: TRBV11-2

CDR3: CSAKEGIREAFF
DNA: TGCAGTGCCAAGGAGGGGATACGGGAAGCTTTCTTT
size: few
J: TRBJ1-1
D: -
V: TRBV20-1

CDR3: CASSWGRGSNTGELFF
DNA: TGTGCCAGCAGTTGGGGGCGGGGCTCGAACACCGGGGAGCTGTTTTTT
size: few
J: TRBJ2-2
D: -
V: TRBV6-2/TRBV6-3

CDR3: CASSRITGTETQYF
DNA: TGTGCCAGCAGCCGAATTACCGGGACAGAGACGCAGTATTTT
size: many
J: TRBJ2-3
D: TRBD1
V: TRBV7-6

CDR3: CSVASGVSPYEQYF
DNA: TGCAGCGTTGCCTCGGGAGTTTCCCCCTACGAGCAGTACTTC
size: few
J: TRBJ2-7
D: -
V: TRBV29-1

CDR3: CASSTSGGSSGANVLTF
DNA: TGTGCCAGCTCGACTAGCGGGGGAAGCTCTGGGGCCAACGTCCTGACTTTC
size: few
J: TRBJ2-6
D: TRBD2
V: TRBV6-2/TRBV6-3

CDR3: CASSSSGRAYEQYF
DNA: TGTGCCAGCAGCTCTAGCGGGAGGGCCTACGAGCAGTACTTC
size: many
J: TRBJ2-7
D: TRBD2
V: TRBV7-2

CDR3: CASSFGERETQYF
DNA: TGTGCCAGCAGCTTTGGGGAAAGGGAGACCCAGTACTTC
size: -
J: TRBJ2-5
D: -
V: TRBV7-2

CDR3: CASSLALAGETQYF
DNA: TGTGCCAGCAGCTTAGCGCTAGCGGGAGAGACCCAGTACTTC
size: -
J: TRBJ2-5
D: TRBD2
V: TRBV7-4

CDR3: CSARDPWGGNEQFF
DNA: TGCAGTGCTAGAGATCCGTGGGGTGGCAATGAGCAGTTCTTC
size: few
J: TRBJ2-1
D: -
V: TRBV20-1

CDR3: CASSLMGQDNNSPLHF
DNA: TGTGCCAGCAGCTTAATGGGACAGGACAATAATTCACCCCTCCACTTT
size: once
J: TRBJ1-6
D: TRBD1
V: TRBV7-3

CDR3: CASSPIFQGASETQYF
DNA: TGTGCCAGCAGCCCCATCTTTCAGGGGGCGTCGGAGACCCAGTACTTC
size: many
J: TRBJ2-5
D: TRBD1
V: TRBV7-8

CDR3: CASSLGTSPYNEQFF
DNA: TGTGCCAGCAGTTTGGGGACTAGCCCTTACAATGAGCAGTTCTTC
size: many
J: TRBJ2-1
D: TRBD2
V: TRBV6-1

CDR3: CASSLGGQDPYEQYF
DNA: TGTGCCAGCAGCTTAGGGGGCCAGGACCCCTACGAGCAGTACTTC
size: few
J: TRBJ2-7
D: -
V: TRBV11-3

CDR3: CASSLTGGRSGELFF
DNA: TGTGCCAGCAGCTTGACAGGAGGGCGTTCCGGGGAGCTGTTTTTT
size: few
J: TRBJ2-2
D: -
V: TRBV7-2

CDR3: CASSLAQSGNYGYTF
DNA: TGTGCCAGCAGCTTGGCCCAATCAGGGAACTATGGCTACACCTTC
size: few
J: TRBJ1-2
D: -
V: TRBV11-2

CDR3: CASSSGRGTDTQYF
DNA: TGTGCCAGCAGCTCAGGCAGGGGCACAGATACGCAGTATTTT
size: few
J: TRBJ2-3
D: -
V: TRBV11-2

CDR3: CASSLGTTLSYGYTF
DNA: TGTGCCAGCAGCTTAGGAACTACACTCAGTTATGGCTACACCTTC
size: -
J: TRBJ1-2
D: -
V: TRBV7-9